This T cell receptor (beta chain) stems from a study of shared clonotypes between healthy human individuals. Naive CD8 cells comprised CD45RO-negative, CCR7-positively selected cells, excluding terminally differentiated effector memory CD45RA+ cells. Donors were healthy HIV-negative adults without recent acute infections or vaccinations. Each donor was a Caucasian adult residing in Nashville, Tennessee. Produced via immunoSEQ multiplex PCR; TCRdb's table is partial and in-frame only. The sample contains over 2 million clones, about 95% of which appear only once. CDR3 length: 15 amino acids. Trimming took off 1 base at V and 13 bases at J, with 25 bases between the two ends. Germline assignment: CDR1 GTSNPN and CDR2 SVGIG (reference sequence).

The chain recombines TRBV30 with TRBJ1-1; a weak D match, TRBD1 (5 bases). The TCR was taken from a man aged 18 to 30 in good health. Sequencing was performed on naive CD8+ T cells sorted from blood. For the CDR3, the DNA is TGTGCCTGGAGTGCGCTGGAATCGACAGTCAACTCGCATTTCTTT. Its protein product is CAWSALESTVNSHFF.